The T cell receptor beta chain under discussion was sequenced for a study of blood T cells in healthy people across ages. Study-level findings and limits: Without sorted subsets, naive and antigen-experienced compartments could not be conclusively compared. Diversity of TCR beta per million T cells declined in a roughly linear way with age.

Alongside a J-beta primer mix, a sample-barcoded 5' primer served in a second PCR lasting 7 to 11 cycles. Researchers report that each sample yielded at least 2.5 million CDR3-containing paired-end reads. TCRdb redid the calling of the 5' RACE reads with MiXCR, one entry per CDR3 protein. This repertoire shows 1.5 million to 2 million distinct CDR3 sequences, about 49% found once; its top ten account for less than 2.5%. Whenever a sample was processed, at least 6.5 million PBMCs were isolated. Per germline, CDR1 SGHTA and CDR2 FQGNSA. CDR3 length: 15 amino acids. V was shortened by 1 base and J by 1 base, with 10 bases between the two germline ends. Concerning this clonotype itself: Its target is not known.

The sample taken for sequencing was blood. The chain carries TRBV7-2 and TRBJ1-1; D gene uncertain. The receptor's source is a middle-aged woman in good health. This CDR3 is CASSLDPGWNTEAFF. The CDR3 DNA sequence: TGTGCCAGCAGCTTAGACCCGGGGTGGAACACTGAAGCTTTCTTT.